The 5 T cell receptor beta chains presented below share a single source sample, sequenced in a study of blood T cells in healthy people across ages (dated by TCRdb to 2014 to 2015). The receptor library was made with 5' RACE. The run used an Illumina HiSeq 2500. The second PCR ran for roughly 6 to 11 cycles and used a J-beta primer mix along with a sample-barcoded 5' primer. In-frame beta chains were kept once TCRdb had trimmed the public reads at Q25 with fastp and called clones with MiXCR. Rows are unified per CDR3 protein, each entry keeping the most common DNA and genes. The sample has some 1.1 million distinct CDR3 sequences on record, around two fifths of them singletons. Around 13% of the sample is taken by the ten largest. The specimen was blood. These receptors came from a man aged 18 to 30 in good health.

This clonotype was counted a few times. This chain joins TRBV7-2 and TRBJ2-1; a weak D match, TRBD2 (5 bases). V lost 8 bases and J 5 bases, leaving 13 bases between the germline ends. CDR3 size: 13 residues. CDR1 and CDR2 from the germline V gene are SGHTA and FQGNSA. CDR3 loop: CASGLAQNNEQFF. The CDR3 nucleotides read TGTGCCAGCGGGCTAGCCCAAAACAATGAGCAGTTCTTC. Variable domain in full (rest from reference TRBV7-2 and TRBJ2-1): GAGVSQSPSNKVTEKGKDVELRCDPISGHTALYWYRQSLGQGLEFLIYFQGNSAPDKSGLPSDRFSAERTGGSVSTLTIQRTQQEDSAVYLCASGLAQNNEQFFGPGTRLTVL.

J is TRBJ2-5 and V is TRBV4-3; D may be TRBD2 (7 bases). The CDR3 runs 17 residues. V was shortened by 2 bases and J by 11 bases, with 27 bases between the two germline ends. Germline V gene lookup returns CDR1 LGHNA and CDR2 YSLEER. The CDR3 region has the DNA TGCGCCAGCAGCCAAAGAGAAGGGGGGGTCCTAGCCAATGAGCAGTACTTC. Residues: CASSQREGGVLANEQYF.

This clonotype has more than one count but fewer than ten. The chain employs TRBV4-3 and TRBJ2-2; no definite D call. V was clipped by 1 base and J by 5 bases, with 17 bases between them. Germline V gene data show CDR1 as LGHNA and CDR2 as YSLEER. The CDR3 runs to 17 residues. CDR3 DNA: TGCGCCAGCAGCCAAGGACCTACGGTATTCGAGACCGGGGAGCTGTTTTTT. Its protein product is CASSQGPTVFETGELFF.

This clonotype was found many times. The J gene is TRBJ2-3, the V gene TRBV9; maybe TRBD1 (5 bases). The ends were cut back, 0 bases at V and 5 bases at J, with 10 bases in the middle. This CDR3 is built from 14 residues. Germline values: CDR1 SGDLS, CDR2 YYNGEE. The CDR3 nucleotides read TGTGCCAGCAGCGTAGAAGGGGTTAAAGATACGCAGTATTTT. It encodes CASSVEGVKDTQYF.

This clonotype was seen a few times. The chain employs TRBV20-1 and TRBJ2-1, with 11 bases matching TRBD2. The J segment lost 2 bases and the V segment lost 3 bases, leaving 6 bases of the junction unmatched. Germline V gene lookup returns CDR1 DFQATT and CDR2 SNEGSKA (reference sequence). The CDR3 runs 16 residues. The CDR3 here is CSARLAGGIAYNEQFF. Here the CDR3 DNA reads TGCAGTGCTAGGTTAGCGGGGGGGATAGCCTACAATGAGCAGTTCTTC.